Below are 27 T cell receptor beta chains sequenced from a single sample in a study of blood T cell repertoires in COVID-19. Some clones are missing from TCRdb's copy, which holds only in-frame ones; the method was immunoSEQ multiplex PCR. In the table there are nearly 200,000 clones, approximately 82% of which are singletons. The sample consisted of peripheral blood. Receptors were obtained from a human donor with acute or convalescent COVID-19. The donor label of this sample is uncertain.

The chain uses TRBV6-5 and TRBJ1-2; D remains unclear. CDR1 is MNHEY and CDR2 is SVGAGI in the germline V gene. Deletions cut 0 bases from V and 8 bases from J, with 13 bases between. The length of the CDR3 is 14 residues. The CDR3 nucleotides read TGTGCCAGCAGTTACTCTCCTCTATCGGGAGGCTACACCTTC. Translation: CASSYSPLSGGYTF.

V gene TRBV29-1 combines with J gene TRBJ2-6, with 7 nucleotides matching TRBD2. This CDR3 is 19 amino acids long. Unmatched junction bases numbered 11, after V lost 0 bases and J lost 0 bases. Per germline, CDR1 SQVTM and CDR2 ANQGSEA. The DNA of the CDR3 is TGCAGCGTTGAAGATCGGGGAGCGGGAAAGTCCTCTGGGGCCAACGTCCTGACTTTC. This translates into CSVEDRGAGKSSGANVLTF.

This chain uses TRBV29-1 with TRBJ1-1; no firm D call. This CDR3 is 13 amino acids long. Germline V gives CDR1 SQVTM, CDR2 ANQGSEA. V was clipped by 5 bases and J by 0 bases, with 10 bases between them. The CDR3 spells CSVQRAMNTEAFF. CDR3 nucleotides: TGCAGCGTTCAGAGGGCCATGAACACTGAAGCTTTCTTT.

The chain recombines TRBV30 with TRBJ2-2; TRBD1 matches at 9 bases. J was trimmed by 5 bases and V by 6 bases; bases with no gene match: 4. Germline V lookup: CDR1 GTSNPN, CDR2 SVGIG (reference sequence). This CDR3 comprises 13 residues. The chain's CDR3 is CACRQGGTGELFF. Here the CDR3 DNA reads TGTGCCTGTCGACAGGGGGGAACCGGGGAGCTGTTTTTT.

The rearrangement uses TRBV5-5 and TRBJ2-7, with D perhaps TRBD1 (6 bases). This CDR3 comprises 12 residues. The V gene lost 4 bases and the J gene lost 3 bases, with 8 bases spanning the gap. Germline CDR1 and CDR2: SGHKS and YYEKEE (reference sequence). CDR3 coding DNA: TGTGCCAGCAGCGCGACAGGCTACGAGCAGTACTTC. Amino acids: CASSATGYEQYF.

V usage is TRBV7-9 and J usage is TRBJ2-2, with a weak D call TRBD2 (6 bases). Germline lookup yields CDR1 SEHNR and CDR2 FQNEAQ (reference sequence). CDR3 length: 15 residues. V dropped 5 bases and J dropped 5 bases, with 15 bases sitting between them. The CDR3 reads CASSLGTQGTGELFF. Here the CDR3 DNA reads TGTGCCAGCAGCCTGGGGACTCAGGGTACCGGGGAGCTGTTTTTT.

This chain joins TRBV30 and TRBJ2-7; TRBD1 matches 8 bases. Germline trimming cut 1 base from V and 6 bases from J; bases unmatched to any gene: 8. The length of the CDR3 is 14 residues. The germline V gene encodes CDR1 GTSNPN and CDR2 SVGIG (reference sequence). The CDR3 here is CAWSAGGGVREQYF. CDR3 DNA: TGTGCCTGGAGTGCAGGGGGCGGGGTCCGCGAGCAGTACTTC.

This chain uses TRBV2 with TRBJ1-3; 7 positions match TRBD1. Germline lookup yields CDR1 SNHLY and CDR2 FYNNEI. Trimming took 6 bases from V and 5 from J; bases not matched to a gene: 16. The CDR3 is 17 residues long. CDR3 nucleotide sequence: TGTGCCAGCAGAAAAGAAACAGGGGATGTTGGGAGAAACACCATATATTTT. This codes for CASRKETGDVGRNTIYF.

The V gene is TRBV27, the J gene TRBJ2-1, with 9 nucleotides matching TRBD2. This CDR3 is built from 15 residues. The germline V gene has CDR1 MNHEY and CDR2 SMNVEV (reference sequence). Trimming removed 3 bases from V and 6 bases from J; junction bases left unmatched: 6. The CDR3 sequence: CASSLYSGGRNEQFF. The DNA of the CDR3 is TGTGCCAGCAGTTTGTACAGCGGGGGGCGCAATGAGCAGTTCTTC.

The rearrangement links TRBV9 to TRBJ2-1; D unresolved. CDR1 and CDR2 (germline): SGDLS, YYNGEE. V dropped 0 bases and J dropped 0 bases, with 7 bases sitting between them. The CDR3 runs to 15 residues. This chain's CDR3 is CASSVDRASYNEQFF. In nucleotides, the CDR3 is TGTGCCAGCAGCGTAGATCGAGCCTCCTACAATGAGCAGTTCTTC.

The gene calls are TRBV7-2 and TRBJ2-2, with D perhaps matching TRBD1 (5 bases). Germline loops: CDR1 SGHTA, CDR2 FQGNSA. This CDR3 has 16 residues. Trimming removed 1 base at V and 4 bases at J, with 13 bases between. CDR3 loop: CASSLVGRVSTGELFF. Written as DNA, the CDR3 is TGTGCCAGCAGCTTAGTCGGCAGGGTGTCCACCGGGGAGCTGTTTTTT.

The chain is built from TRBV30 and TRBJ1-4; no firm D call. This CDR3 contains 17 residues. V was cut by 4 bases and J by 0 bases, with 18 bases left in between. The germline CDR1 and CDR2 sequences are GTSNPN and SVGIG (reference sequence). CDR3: CAWTPRRRGATNEKLFF. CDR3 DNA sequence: TGTGCCTGGACTCCTCGGAGACGGGGTGCAACTAATGAAAAACTGTTTTTT.

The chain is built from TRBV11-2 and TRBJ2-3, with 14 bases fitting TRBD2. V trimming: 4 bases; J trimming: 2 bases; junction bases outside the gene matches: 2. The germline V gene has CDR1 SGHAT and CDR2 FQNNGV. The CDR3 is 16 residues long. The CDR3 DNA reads TGTGCCAGCAGCTCGGGACTAGCGGGGGACACAGATACGCAGTATTTT. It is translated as CASSSGLAGDTDTQYF.

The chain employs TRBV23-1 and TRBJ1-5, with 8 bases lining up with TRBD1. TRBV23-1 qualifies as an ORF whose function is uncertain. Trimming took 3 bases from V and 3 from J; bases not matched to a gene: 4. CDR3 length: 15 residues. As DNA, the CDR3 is TGCGCCAGCAGTCAGTCGGACAGGGCCAATCAGCCCCAGCATTTT. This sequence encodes CASSQSDRANQPQHF.

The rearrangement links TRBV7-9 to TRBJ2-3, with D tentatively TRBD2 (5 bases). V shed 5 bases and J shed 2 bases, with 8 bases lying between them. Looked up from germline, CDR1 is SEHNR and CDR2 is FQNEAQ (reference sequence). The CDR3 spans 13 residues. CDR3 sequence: CASSPDYTDTQYF. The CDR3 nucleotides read TGTGCCAGCAGCCCAGACTACACAGATACGCAGTATTTT.

Written as DNA, the CDR3 is TGTGCCAGCAGCTTGGCGGGGGGGAACGAGCAGTACTTC. Translated: CASSLAGGNEQYF. This rearrangement joins TRBV5-4 to TRBJ2-7; 8 bases agree with TRBD2. J lost 5 bases, V lost 0 bases, and 1 base had no gene match. The germline gives CDR1 SGHNT, CDR2 YYREEE (reference sequence). The CDR3 runs 13 residues.

The CDR3 sequence is CASSSKGLSHEEQYF. The DNA of the CDR3 is TGTGCCAGCAGTTCCAAGGGACTTTCCCATGAGGAGCAGTACTTC. The chain couples TRBV6-6 to TRBJ2-7; D possibly corresponds to TRBD2 (6 bases). Germline CDR1 is MNHNY and CDR2 is SVGAGI (reference sequence). The CDR3 consists of 15 residues. V shed 4 bases and J shed 7 bases, with 20 bases lying between them.

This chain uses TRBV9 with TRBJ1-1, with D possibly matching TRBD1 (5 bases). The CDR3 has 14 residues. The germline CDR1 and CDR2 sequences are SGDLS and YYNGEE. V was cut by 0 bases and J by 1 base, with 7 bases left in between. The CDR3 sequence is CASSVGRANTEAFF. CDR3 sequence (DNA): TGTGCCAGCAGCGTAGGCAGGGCGAACACTGAAGCTTTCTTT. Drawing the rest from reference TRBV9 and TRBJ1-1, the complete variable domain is DSGVTQTPKHLITATGQRVTLRCSPRSGDLSVYWYQQSLDQGLQFLIQYYNGEERAKGNILERFSAQQFPDLHSELNLSSLELGDSALYFCASSVGRANTEAFFGQGTRLTVV.

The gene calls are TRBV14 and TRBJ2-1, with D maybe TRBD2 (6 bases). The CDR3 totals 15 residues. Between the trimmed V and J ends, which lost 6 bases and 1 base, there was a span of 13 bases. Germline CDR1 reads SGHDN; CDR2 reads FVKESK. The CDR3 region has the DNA TGTGCCAGCAGTGCTTGGGGGGTTTCCTACAATGAGCAGTTCTTC. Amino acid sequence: CASSAWGVSYNEQFF.

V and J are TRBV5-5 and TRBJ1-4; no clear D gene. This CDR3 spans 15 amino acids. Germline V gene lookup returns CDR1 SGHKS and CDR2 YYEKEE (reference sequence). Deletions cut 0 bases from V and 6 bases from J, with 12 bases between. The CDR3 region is CASSLAGGFYEKLFF. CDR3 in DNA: TGTGCCAGCAGCTTGGCTGGAGGGTTTTATGAAAAACTGTTTTTT.

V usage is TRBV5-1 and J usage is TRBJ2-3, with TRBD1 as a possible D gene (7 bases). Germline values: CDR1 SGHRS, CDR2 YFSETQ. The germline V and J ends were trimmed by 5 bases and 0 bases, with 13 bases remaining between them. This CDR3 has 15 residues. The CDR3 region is CASRMAGGSTDTQYF. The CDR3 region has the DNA TGCGCCAGCAGGATGGCAGGGGGGAGCACAGATACGCAGTATTTT.

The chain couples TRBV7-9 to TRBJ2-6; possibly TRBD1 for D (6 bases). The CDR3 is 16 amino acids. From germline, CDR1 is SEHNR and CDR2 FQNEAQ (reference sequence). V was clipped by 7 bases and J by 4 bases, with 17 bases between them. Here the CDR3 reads CASTPKTGLGANVLTF. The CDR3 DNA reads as TGTGCCAGCACCCCAAAAACAGGGCTGGGGGCCAACGTCCTGACTTTC.

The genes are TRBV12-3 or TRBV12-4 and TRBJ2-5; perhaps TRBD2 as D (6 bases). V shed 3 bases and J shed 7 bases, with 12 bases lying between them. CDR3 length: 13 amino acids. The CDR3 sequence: CASSLEGPVTQYF. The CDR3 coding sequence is TGTGCCAGCAGTTTGGAGGGTCCGGTGACCCAGTACTTC.

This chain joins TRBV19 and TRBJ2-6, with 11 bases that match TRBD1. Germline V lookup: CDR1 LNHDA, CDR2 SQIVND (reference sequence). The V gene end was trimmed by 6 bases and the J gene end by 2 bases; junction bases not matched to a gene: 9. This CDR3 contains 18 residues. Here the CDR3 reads CASRKDRGLGAGANVLTF. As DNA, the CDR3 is TGTGCCAGTAGGAAGGACAGGGGGCTCGGTGCTGGGGCCAACGTCCTGACTTTC.

CDR3 in amino acids: CASARTGGATTTDTQYF. CDR3 DNA sequence: TGTGCCAGCGCGCGTACCGGGGGGGCTACCACCACAGATACGCAGTATTTT. The V gene is TRBV11-2, the J gene TRBJ2-3; 8 nucleotides agree with TRBD2. Germline V lookup: CDR1 SGHAT, CDR2 FQNNGV. Trimming removed 8 bases from V and 2 bases from J; junction bases left unmatched: 15. The CDR3 covers 17 residues.

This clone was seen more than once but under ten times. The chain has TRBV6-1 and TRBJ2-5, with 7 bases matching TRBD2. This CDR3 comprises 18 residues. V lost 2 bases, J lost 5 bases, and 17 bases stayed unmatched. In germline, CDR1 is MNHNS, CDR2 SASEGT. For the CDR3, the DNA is TGTGCCAGCAGTGAATTTGGCGATACCTACGGGAGGAGGGAGACCCAGTACTTC. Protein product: CASSEFGDTYGRRETQYF.

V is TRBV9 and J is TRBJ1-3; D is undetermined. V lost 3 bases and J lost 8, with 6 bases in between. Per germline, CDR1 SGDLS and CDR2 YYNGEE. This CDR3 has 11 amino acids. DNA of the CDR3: TGTGCCAGCAGCGCTCGAGACACCATATATTTT. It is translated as CASSARDTIYF.